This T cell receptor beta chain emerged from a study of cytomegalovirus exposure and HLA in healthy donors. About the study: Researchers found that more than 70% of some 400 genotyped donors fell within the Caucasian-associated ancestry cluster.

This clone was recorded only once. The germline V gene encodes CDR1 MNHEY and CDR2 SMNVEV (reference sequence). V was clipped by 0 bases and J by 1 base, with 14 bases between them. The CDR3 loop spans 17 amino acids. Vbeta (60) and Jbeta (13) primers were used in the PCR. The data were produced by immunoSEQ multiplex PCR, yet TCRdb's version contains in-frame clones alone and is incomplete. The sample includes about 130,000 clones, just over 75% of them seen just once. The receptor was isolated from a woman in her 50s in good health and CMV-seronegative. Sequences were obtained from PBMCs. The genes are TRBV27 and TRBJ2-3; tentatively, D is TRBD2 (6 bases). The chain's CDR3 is CASSLSTHGGGTDTQYF. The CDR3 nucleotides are TGTGCCAGCAGTTTATCGACTCATGGCGGGGGCACAGATACGCAGTATTTT.